The clone carrying this T cell receptor (beta chain) was found a few times. Its antigen is unknown. This entry belongs to a study of T-cell memory formation after mild COVID-19. About the study: Clusters were largely donor specific. Study-wide results and limits: The study found balanced CD4/CD8 in clones contracting day 15 to 85 and a CD4+ lean in later expanders.

V lost 7 bases and J lost 6, with 7 bases in between. The CDR3 totals 11 residues. Per the germline V gene, CDR1 is SEHNR and CDR2 is FQNEAQ (reference sequence). Each CDR3 protein gets one entry after TCRdb re-called the 5' RACE reads with MiXCR. The data contain 550,000 to 700,000 distinct CDR3 sequences, roughly a sixth of them singletons. The sample consisted of PBMCs or a T cell subset sorted from them (not recorded which). The rearrangement joins TRBV7-9 to TRBJ1-3; D call uncertain. The sequence was obtained from an adult woman who had mild COVID-19 (a few samples of this study predate the infection). Cell type and time point are not known. DNA of the CDR3: TGTGCCAGCACGGGAGAAAACACCATATATTTT. Amino acids: CASTGENTIYF. Filled out from reference TRBV7-9 and TRBJ1-3, the complete variable domain reads DTGVSQNPRHKITKRGQNVTFRCDPISEHNRLYWYRQTLGQGPEFLTYFQNEAQLEKSRLLSDRFSAERPKGSFSTLEIQRTEQGDSAMYLCASTGENTIYFGEGSWLTVV.